Below, 22 T cell receptor beta chains from the same sample are listed, as sequenced in a study of PD-1 blockade in classical Hodgkin lymphoma. Here immunoSEQ multiplex PCR was the method, and the copy in TCRdb shows in-frame clones only, minus some. The profile shows 90,000 to 110,000 clones, approximately 90% of them singletons. Time point denoted: cycle 4 day 1 (C4D1), after six to seven weeks of nivolumab. Relapse was seen in all patients after autologous stem cell transplantation, and brentuximab vedotin exposure was variable. This specimen was peripheral blood mononuclear cells (PBMCs), taken before the fourth cycle of nivolumab. The receptors stem from a human donor with classical Hodgkin lymphoma.

CDR3 sequence: CASSQDPGTGVEQYF. CDR3 DNA: TGCGCCAGCAGCCAAGATCCCGGGACAGGGGTTGAGCAGTACTTC. The rearrangement links TRBV4-1 to TRBJ2-7; 10 bases agree with TRBD1. V was clipped by 0 bases and J by 7 bases; unmatched bases: 6. The CDR3 loop spans 15 amino acids. Germline V gene data show CDR1 as MGHRA and CDR2 as YSYEKL.

This clone has a single count. The rearrangement uses TRBV19 and TRBJ2-6, with D uncertain. The V and J ends lost 6 bases and 0 bases respectively, with 12 bases between them. Germline CDR1 reads LNHDA; CDR2 reads SQIVND (reference sequence). The CDR3 covers 16 residues. The CDR3 reads CASREMQTSGANVLTF. In DNA, the CDR3 is TGTGCCAGTAGGGAGATGCAAACCTCTGGGGCCAACGTCCTGACTTTC.

This chain connects TRBV5-1 to TRBJ2-5, with 8 positions matching TRBD2. V lost 0 bases, J lost 2 bases, and 9 bases stayed unmatched. Germline assignment: CDR1 SGHRS and CDR2 YFSETQ. This CDR3 is built from 17 residues. The CDR3 coding sequence is TGCGCCAGCAGCTTGGGCCGGTTTACTAGCGGTCAAGAGACCCAGTACTTC. This encodes CASSLGRFTSGQETQYF. Full variable domain (rest looked up from reference TRBV5-1 and TRBJ2-5): KAGVTQTPRYLIKTRGQQVTLSCSPISGHRSVSWYQQTPGQGLQFLFEYFSETQRNKGNFPGRFSGRQFSNSRSEMNVSTLELGDSALYLCASSLGRFTSGQETQYFGPGTRLLVL.

The V call is TRBV10-3, the J call TRBJ1-5; no clear D gene. The V and J ends lost 3 bases and 0 bases respectively, with 9 bases between them. Germline V gene data show CDR1 as ENHRY and CDR2 as SYGVKD. The CDR3 totals 15 residues. The CDR3 reads CAISERQYSNQPQHF. CDR3 DNA sequence: TGTGCCATCAGTGAACGGCAGTATAGCAATCAGCCCCAGCATTTT.

This chain connects TRBV28 to TRBJ2-7, with D possibly TRBD2 on 6 matching bases. CDR1 and CDR2 (germline): MDHEN, SYDVKM. The CDR3 sequence is 14 residues long. The V and J ends lost 4 bases and 6 bases respectively, with 16 bases between them. The CDR3 DNA is TGTGCCAGCAGTTATCAAGCGGGCCAAGTCGAGCAGTACTTC. This gives the protein CASSYQAGQVEQYF.

This clone was seen more than once but under ten times. V gene TRBV6-6 combines with J gene TRBJ1-2, with D maybe TRBD1 (6 bases). The CDR3 loop spans 16 amino acids. Trimming pared 0 bases from V and 4 bases from J, leaving 15 bases between. From germline, CDR1 is MNHNY and CDR2 SVGAGI (reference sequence). The CDR3 sequence: CASSYSNRGAGYGYTF. The CDR3 coding sequence is TGTGCCAGCAGTTACTCGAATCGGGGGGCGGGCTATGGCTACACCTTC.

This sequence joins TRBV6-5 and TRBJ2-7; D not resolved. The CDR3 extends over 14 amino acids. The V end was cut by 2 bases, the J end by 0 bases, with 8 bases between. Germline CDR1 and CDR2: MNHEY and SVGAGI. The CDR3 reads CASSYIQSSYEQYF. DNA of the CDR3: TGTGCCAGCAGTTACATTCAAAGCTCCTACGAGCAGTACTTC.

The sample holds a few counts of this clone. The V gene is TRBV7-6, the J gene TRBJ1-2; D may be TRBD1 (5 bases). Between the trimmed V and J ends, which lost 1 base and 8 bases, there was a span of 5 bases. The CDR3 extends over 11 amino acids. CDR1 and CDR2 (germline): SGHVS, FNYEAQ. The CDR3 nucleotides read TGTGCCAGCAGCTTAGGGGACGGCTACACCTTC. This sequence encodes CASSLGDGYTF.

The chain joins TRBV19 to TRBJ1-5; possibly TRBD1 for D (5 bases). This CDR3 is built from 15 residues. The V end was cut by 6 bases, the J end by 1 base, with 13 bases between. Germline CDR1 and CDR2: LNHDA and SQIVND (reference sequence). The CDR3 protein is CASRDMGPSNQPQHF. CDR3 bases: TGTGCCAGTAGGGACATGGGGCCGAGCAATCAGCCCCAGCATTTT. The whole variable domain, filled in from reference TRBV19 and TRBJ1-5, reads DGGITQSPKYLFRKEGQNVTLSCEQNLNHDAMYWYRQDPGQGLRLIYYSQIVNDFQKGDIAEGYSVSREKKESFPLTVTSAQKNPTAFYLCASRDMGPSNQPQHFGDGTRLSIL.

The CDR3 sequence: CASSLRLAVASPYEQYF. In DNA form, the CDR3 reads TGTGCCAGCAGTTTACGGCTAGCGGTCGCCTCCCCCTACGAGCAGTACTTC. The genes are TRBV27 and TRBJ2-7; 7 nucleotides line up with TRBD2. V was clipped by 2 bases and J by 2 bases; unmatched bases: 12. The CDR3 spans 17 residues. Germline V gene data show CDR1 as MNHEY and CDR2 as SMNVEV (reference sequence).

The chain combines TRBV28 with TRBJ2-3; D is unclear. This CDR3 is 15 amino acids long. V was clipped by 6 bases and J by 1 base, with 14 bases between them. Germline CDR1 and CDR2: MDHEN and SYDVKM. The CDR3 sequence is CASRFITRGTDTQYF. CDR3 nucleotides: TGTGCCAGCAGATTTATTACACGGGGCACAGATACGCAGTATTTT.

This rearrangement joins TRBV6-5 to TRBJ2-3; 7 bases are shared with TRBD1. V was pared by 3 bases and J by 6 bases, with 6 bases of the junction left unmatched. The CDR3 has 14 residues. The germline V gene encodes CDR1 MNHEY and CDR2 SVGAGI. The chain's CDR3 is CASSYFDRADTQYF. The CDR3 DNA follows: TGTGCCAGCAGTTATTTCGACAGGGCTGATACGCAGTATTTT.

J is TRBJ2-2 and V is TRBV13, with 13 bases fitting TRBD2. The ends lost 3 bases at V and 0 bases at J; junction bases unmatched: 1. The germline CDR1 and CDR2 sequences are PRHDT and FYEKMQ (reference sequence). The CDR3 consists of 17 residues. The CDR3 spells CASSLGLAGTNTGELFF. The CDR3 DNA sequence: TGTGCCAGCAGCTTGGGACTAGCGGGGACGAACACCGGGGAGCTGTTTTTT.

This clone was observed once. The chain joins TRBV4-1 to TRBJ1-5; D not certain. Trimming cost V 6 bases and J 0 bases, with 24 bases left between them. Germline V gives CDR1 MGHRA, CDR2 YSYEKL. The CDR3 totals 19 residues. The CDR3 sequence: CASSQRQVLPPNSNQPQHF. CDR3 nucleotide sequence: TGCGCCAGCAGTCAACGACAAGTCTTACCCCCCAATAGCAATCAGCCCCAGCATTTT.

This clone is a singleton in its sample. The chain combines TRBV2 with TRBJ2-5, with D perhaps TRBD2 (6 bases). The ends were cut back, 4 bases at V and 1 base at J, with 31 bases in the middle. The CDR3 is 21 residues long. Germline V gives CDR1 SNHLY, CDR2 FYNNEI. CDR3 nucleotide sequence: TGTGCCAGCAGTGTGAGGAGATGGGACTCCAACCAGCTTAACACCCAAGAGACCCAGTACTTC. Its translation is CASSVRRWDSNQLNTQETQYF.

This rearrangement joins TRBV7-2 to TRBJ2-1; 9 nucleotides agree with TRBD2. The CDR3 loop spans 15 amino acids. Germline CDR1 and CDR2: SGHTA and FQGNSA. Germline trimming cut 1 base from V and 4 bases from J; bases unmatched to any gene: 2. The CDR3 nucleotides read TGTGCCAGCAGCTTAGATCTAGCGGGGTACAATGAGCAGTTCTTC. It specifies CASSLDLAGYNEQFF.

The chain uses TRBV25-1 and TRBJ1-1, with 7 nucleotides matching TRBD1. Germline V CDR1 and CDR2: MGHDK, SYGVNS. V trimming: 1 base; J trimming: 8 bases; junction bases outside the gene matches: 1. This CDR3 spans 12 amino acids. The chain's CDR3 is CASSEWGQEAFF. The CDR3 DNA reads TGTGCCAGCAGTGAATGGGGACAGGAAGCTTTCTTT.

The rearrangement links TRBV19 to TRBJ1-4; D ambiguous. Germline assignment: CDR1 LNHDA and CDR2 SQIVND (reference sequence). V dropped 5 bases and J dropped 3 bases, with 10 bases sitting between them. The CDR3 spans 14 residues. The CDR3 protein is CASSSEQSNEKLFF. In DNA form, the CDR3 reads TGTGCCAGTAGTTCGGAACAGTCTAATGAAAAACTGTTTTTT.

The chain recombines TRBV15 with TRBJ1-5; D uncertain. Germline V gene lookup returns CDR1 LNHNV and CDR2 YYDKDF (reference sequence). The V end lost 0 bases, the J end lost 8 bases, and 14 bases lay between the germline ends. This CDR3 spans 15 amino acids. Here the CDR3 DNA reads TGTGCCACCAGCAGAGATCTTGGTGCGTTCAAGCCCCAGCATTTT. Translation: CATSRDLGAFKPQHF.

This chain uses TRBV28 with TRBJ2-2; a weak D match, TRBD2 (6 bases). CDR1 and CDR2 (germline): MDHEN, SYDVKM. The V end lost 4 bases, the J end lost 1 base, and 13 bases lay between the germline ends. The CDR3 sequence is 16 residues long. The CDR3 DNA follows: TGTGCCAGCAGTTCTTGGGGGACTCAGAACACCGGGGAGCTGTTTTTT. It encodes CASSSWGTQNTGELFF.

This chain joins TRBV5-4 and TRBJ1-2; D remains unclear. Germline V lookup: CDR1 SGHNT, CDR2 YYREEE (reference sequence). V was shortened by 5 bases and J by 7 bases, with 12 bases between the two germline ends. This CDR3 has 12 amino acids. The CDR3 reads CASRHQAGGYTF. The CDR3 bases are TGTGCCAGCAGACACCAGGCCGGTGGCTACACCTTC.

The J gene is TRBJ2-7, the V gene TRBV7-2, with 10 nucleotides matching TRBD1. CDR1 is SGHTA, CDR2 FQGNSA, per germline. Germline trimming cut 5 bases from V and 7 bases from J; bases unmatched to any gene: 11. There are 15 residues in the CDR3. The CDR3 here is CASSPLTTGGFEQYF. The CDR3 region has the DNA TGTGCCAGCAGCCCCCTTACGACAGGGGGCTTTGAGCAGTACTTC.